The 28 T cell receptor beta chains below were found in one sample sequenced in a study of cytomegalovirus exposure and HLA in healthy donors (dated by TCRdb to about 2017). Receptor libraries were prepared by the immunoSEQ multiplex PCR assay. The multiplex PCR relied on a mix of 60 forward primers for TCR Vbeta segments and 13 reverse primers for TCR Jbeta segments. In its TCRdb copy, this immuneACCESS table keeps in-frame sequences only and misses some clones. Where compared with another copy, unresolved V genes explain less than half of these, and the others have no known cause. The sample table shows some 150,000 clones, and 75% to 80% are seen once. In total, the top ten clones hold 1.7% of the sample. Specimen: PBMCs. The receptors derive from a woman aged 25 to 45 in good health and CMV-seronegative.

The V call is TRBV7-2, the J call TRBJ2-1; D is possibly TRBD1 (6 bases). CDR1 and CDR2 from the germline V gene are SGHTA and FQGNSA. The CDR3 is 15 residues long. The V end lost 3 bases, the J end lost 10 bases, and 19 bases lay between the germline ends. CDR3 loop: CASSFLGAEFNEQFF. As DNA, the CDR3 is TGTGCCAGCAGCTTTCTGGGGGCAGAATTCAACGAGCAGTTCTTC.

The chain recombines TRBV2 with TRBJ1-4, with 8 bases fitting TRBD1. The CDR3 length is 15 residues. V shed 6 bases, J shed 7 bases, and the junction held 10 bases outside the gene matches. Germline assignment: CDR1 SNHLY and CDR2 FYNNEI. This CDR3 is CASSAEGTGGEKLFF. CDR3 coding DNA: TGTGCCAGCAGCGCCGAAGGGACAGGCGGTGAAAAACTGTTTTTT.

The chain couples TRBV6-6 to TRBJ2-5, with D perhaps TRBD1 (6 bases). Trimming pared 6 bases from V and 3 bases from J, leaving 20 bases between. The CDR3 totals 16 residues. Germline lookup yields CDR1 MNHNY and CDR2 SVGAGI (reference sequence). CDR3 DNA sequence: TGTGCCAGCAGGGTGGGGGTGGGGGCGAGGGAAGAGACCCAGTACTTC. This translates into CASRVGVGAREETQYF.

V usage is TRBV28 and J usage is TRBJ2-5, with D perhaps TRBD1 (5 bases). The V gene's germline CDR1 is MDHEN and CDR2 SYDVKM. The CDR3 is made up of 15 amino acids. The V and J ends lost 3 bases and 4 bases respectively, with 15 bases between them. In DNA form, the CDR3 reads TGTGCCAGCAGTTTGGGCAGGGTTGAACGAGAGACCCAGTACTTC. Encoded protein: CASSLGRVERETQYF.

This clone has a handful of counts. V usage is TRBV7-8 and J usage is TRBJ2-5; 7 nucleotides align to TRBD1. CDR1 SGHVS and CDR2 FQNEAQ come from the germline V gene. The CDR3 is 13 amino acids. With 5 bases clipped from V and 4 bases from J, the junction kept 4 bases outside the gene matches. CDR3: CASSVQGRETQYF. The CDR3 bases are TGTGCCAGCAGCGTACAGGGGCGAGAGACCCAGTACTTC.

The rearrangement links TRBV4-1 to TRBJ1-4, with D uncertain. V lost 5 bases and J 4 bases, leaving 11 bases between the germline ends. The germline V gene has CDR1 MGHRA and CDR2 YSYEKL. This CDR3 has 14 residues. The CDR3 loop reads CASSATDYNEKLFF. CDR3 sequence (DNA): TGCGCCAGCAGCGCCACGGACTATAATGAAAAACTGTTTTTT.

The J gene is TRBJ1-2, the V gene TRBV27; 7 bases agree with TRBD1. CDR3 length equals 13 residues. The V segment lost 5 bases and the J segment 4 bases; nucleotides outside the gene matches: 4. The V gene's germline CDR1 is MNHEY and CDR2 SMNVEV (reference sequence). CDR3: CASSHDRAYGYTF. The CDR3 bases are TGTGCCAGCAGTCACGACAGGGCCTATGGCTACACCTTC.

J is TRBJ1-2 and V is TRBV9; TRBD1 aligns across 9 bases. The V segment lost 4 bases and the J segment 7 bases; nucleotides outside the gene matches: 8. The germline V gene has CDR1 SGDLS and CDR2 YYNGEE. The CDR3 consists of 14 residues. This CDR3 reads CASSPRTGELGYTF. The CDR3 DNA sequence: TGTGCCAGCAGCCCAAGGACAGGGGAGCTTGGCTACACCTTC.

The gene calls are TRBV6-6 and TRBJ1-3, with D possibly TRBD1 on 5 matching bases. V lost 8 bases, J lost 4 bases, and 18 bases lay in between. The CDR3 has 15 amino acids. The germline V gene has CDR1 MNHNY and CDR2 SVGAGI (reference sequence). CDR3 protein: CASLGGREGGNTIYF. CDR3 nucleotides: TGTGCCAGCTTGGGAGGCAGGGAGGGCGGAAACACCATATATTTT.

The chain recombines TRBV6-5 with TRBJ2-5; maybe TRBD2 (6 bases). Deletions cut 0 bases from V and 4 bases from J, with 12 bases between. CDR3 length: 15 amino acids. Germline CDR1 MNHEY, CDR2 SVGAGI. The CDR3 region is CASSYSGLARETQYF. The CDR3 bases are TGTGCCAGCAGTTACTCGGGGCTAGCGAGAGAGACCCAGTACTTC.

DNA for the CDR3: TGTGCCAGCAGCTTGGAGGGGGACCTAGCCACTGAAGCTTTCTTT. Protein sequence: CASSLEGDLATEAFF. The rearrangement links TRBV5-4 to TRBJ1-1; D might be TRBD1 (6 bases). The V gene's germline CDR1 is SGHNT and CDR2 YYREEE (reference sequence). The CDR3 is 15 amino acids. Trimming stripped 0 bases from V and 4 bases from J, with 13 bases between.

The V and J genes are TRBV9 and TRBJ2-7, with D perhaps matching TRBD2 (6 bases). Trimming removed 1 base from V and 5 bases from J, with 13 bases in between. The CDR3 has 14 residues. Per germline, CDR1 SGDLS and CDR2 YYNGEE. CDR3 bases: TGTGCCAGCAGCGTACAGGACGGGGAGGACGAGCAGTACTTC. Its translation is CASSVQDGEDEQYF.

The chain carries TRBV6-5 and TRBJ1-2, with a weak D call TRBD1 (5 bases). V lost 1 base and J 7 bases, leaving 10 bases between the germline ends. The CDR3 spans 13 residues. Germline CDR1 reads MNHEY; CDR2 reads SVGAGI. Written as DNA, the CDR3 is TGTGCCAGCAGTTACTGGGGGGACGGTGGCTACACCTTC. Translation: CASSYWGDGGYTF.

This sequence joins TRBV5-4 and TRBJ1-2; D gene unclear. V was cut by 4 bases and J by 8 bases, with 12 bases left in between. The CDR3 is 12 amino acids. Germline V gene sequence: CDR1 SGHNT, CDR2 YYREEE (reference sequence). The CDR3 reads CASSKTGGGYTF. Written as DNA, the CDR3 is TGTGCCAGCAGCAAGACGGGTGGGGGCTACACCTTC. The full variable domain, completed using reference TRBV5-4 and TRBJ1-2, is ETGVTQSPTHLIKTRGQQVTLRCSSQSGHNTVSWYQQALGQGPQFIFQYYREEENGRGNFPPRFSGLQFPNYSSELNVNALELDDSALYLCASSKTGGGYTFGSGTRLTVV.

The V call is TRBV18, the J call TRBJ2-7, with D perhaps TRBD1 (5 bases). Germline V gene lookup returns CDR1 KGHSH and CDR2 LQKENI. This CDR3 has 14 amino acids. V dropped 3 bases and J dropped 0 bases, with 9 bases sitting between them. The CDR3 spells CASSPGAGSYEQYF. The CDR3 DNA follows: TGTGCCAGCTCACCTGGGGCAGGCTCCTACGAGCAGTACTTC.

The rearrangement links TRBV11-2 to TRBJ2-2, with 7 bases fitting TRBD1. J was trimmed by 7 bases and V by 1 base; bases with no gene match: 3. The CDR3 is 14 residues long. CDR1 is SGHAT, CDR2 FQNNGV, per germline. The CDR3 sequence: CASSLGGGVGELFF. For the CDR3, the DNA is TGTGCCAGCAGCTTAGGAGGGGGCGTCGGGGAGCTGTTTTTT. Full variable domain (outside the CDR3, taken from reference TRBV11-2 and TRBJ2-2): EAGVAQSPRYKIIEKRQSVAFWCNPISGHATLYWYQQILGQGPKLLIQFQNNGVVDDSQLPKDRFSAERLKGVDSTLKIQPAKLEDSAVYLCASSLGGGVGELFFGEGSRLTVL.

This clone was detected only once. This chain connects TRBV4-1 to TRBJ1-1; D is perhaps TRBD1 (5 bases). The germline V gene has CDR1 MGHRA and CDR2 YSYEKL. There are 12 residues in the CDR3. The V gene lost 1 base and the J gene lost 6 bases, with 6 bases spanning the gap. This chain's CDR3 is CASSQVGAEAFF. The CDR3 DNA reads as TGCGCCAGCAGCCAAGTAGGGGCTGAAGCTTTCTTT.

The chain combines TRBV6-6 with TRBJ1-5; a possible D gene is TRBD1 (6 bases). V lost 6 bases to trimming and J lost 4 bases, with 16 bases between them. This CDR3 has 15 residues. Germline assignment: CDR1 MNHNY and CDR2 SVGAGI (reference sequence). Here the CDR3 reads CASRQGGEGNQPQHF. The CDR3 DNA reads TGTGCCAGCAGACAAGGGGGGGAGGGGAATCAGCCCCAGCATTTT.

The rearrangement uses TRBV7-8 and TRBJ2-3, with D possibly TRBD1 on 6 matching bases. The V end lost 5 bases, the J end lost 0 bases, and 9 bases lay between the germline ends. The CDR3 is 14 residues long. Germline CDR1 is SGHVS and CDR2 is FQNEAQ. DNA for the CDR3: TGTGCCAGCAGCAAGAGGGGGAGCACAGATACGCAGTATTTT. It yields the protein CASSKRGSTDTQYF. The entire variable domain, with the rest obtained from reference TRBV7-8 and TRBJ2-3, is as follows: GAGVSQSPRYKVAKRGQDVALRCDPISGHVSLFWYQQALGQGPEFLTYFQNEAQLDKSGLPSDRFFAERPEGSVSTLKIQRTQQEDSAVYLCASSKRGSTDTQYFGPGTRLTVL.

The chain joins TRBV27 to TRBJ2-7; D gene ambiguous. V was trimmed by 1 base and J by 3 bases, leaving 10 bases between them. The CDR3 contains 14 residues. From germline, CDR1 is MNHEY and CDR2 SMNVEV (reference sequence). In DNA form, the CDR3 reads TGTGCCAGCAGTTTATACCCCTCGGGCTACGAGCAGTACTTC. Protein product: CASSLYPSGYEQYF.

The V gene is TRBV29-1, the J gene TRBJ2-2; TRBD2 matches at 8 bases. CDR1 is SQVTM and CDR2 is ANQGSEA in the germline V gene. Trimming at V came to 5 bases and at J to 4 bases, leaving 9 bases not matched to a gene. This CDR3 is 15 amino acids long. The CDR3 DNA is TGCAGCGTTCTCCGTAGCGGGGCCGCCACCGGGGAGCTGTTTTTT. Residues: CSVLRSGAATGELFF.

The CDR3: CASSSPGGGAGPYEQYF. The DNA for the CDR3 is TGTGCCAGCAGCTCACCCGGGGGGGGCGCCGGCCCCTACGAGCAGTACTTC. The V call is TRBV7-2, the J call TRBJ2-7, with 8 bases aligning to TRBD2. Germline loops: CDR1 SGHTA, CDR2 FQGNSA. The CDR3 covers 17 residues. J was trimmed by 2 bases and V by 4 bases; bases with no gene match: 13.

The V and J genes are TRBV6-5 and TRBJ2-2; 10 bases match TRBD1. The CDR3 is 15 residues long. The V segment lost 6 bases and the J segment 5 bases; nucleotides outside the gene matches: 6. In germline, CDR1 is MNHEY, CDR2 SVGAGI. CDR3 in DNA: TGTGCCAGCAGCAGAGACAGGGGGCGTACCGGGGAGCTGTTTTTT. It encodes CASSRDRGRTGELFF.

CDR3 amino acids: CASSLAFRRGGRNTGELFF. The CDR3 region has the DNA TGCGCCAGCAGCTTGGCATTTAGACGGGGGGGCCGGAACACCGGGGAGCTGTTTTTT. The J gene is TRBJ2-2, the V gene TRBV5-1, with TRBD2 identical over 8 bases. The germline V gene encodes CDR1 SGHRS and CDR2 YFSETQ. The CDR3 loop spans 19 amino acids. V lost 0 bases, J lost 1 base, and 11 bases stayed unmatched.

The V and J genes are TRBV4-3 and TRBJ2-2; no firm D call. This CDR3 contains 12 residues. V dropped 0 bases and J dropped 9 bases, with 5 bases sitting between them. Germline V gives CDR1 LGHNA, CDR2 YSLEER. CDR3 amino acids: CASSQDFRELFF. In nucleotides, the CDR3 is TGCGCCAGCAGCCAAGATTTTAGGGAGCTGTTTTTT.

This sequence joins TRBV11-1 and TRBJ2-3; 7 positions agree with TRBD2. This CDR3 spans 15 amino acids. Germline CDR1 SGHAT, CDR2 FQDESV (reference sequence). The trim removed 4 bases at V and 1 base at J, leaving 5 bases unmatched. CDR3 sequence (DNA): TGTGCCAGCAGCTCCAGCGGGGTAGGCACAGATACGCAGTATTTT. This gives the protein CASSSSGVGTDTQYF.

The chain has TRBV4-2 and TRBJ2-5; weak D call: TRBD2 (5 bases). The CDR3 runs 14 residues. Germline-derived CDR1 and CDR2 are LGHNA and YNFKEQ. The V end lost 0 bases, the J end lost 4 bases, and 9 bases lay between the germline ends. CDR3 protein: CASSQEHRGETQYF. CDR3 DNA: TGTGCCAGCAGCCAAGAACATCGGGGAGAGACCCAGTACTTC.

The sample holds one count of this clone. The chain carries TRBV30 and TRBJ2-1, with 10 positions matching TRBD2. Germline assignment: CDR1 GTSNPN and CDR2 SVGIG (reference sequence). This CDR3 contains 14 residues. The V gene end was trimmed by 0 bases and the J gene end by 8 bases; junction bases not matched to a gene: 4. CDR3 sequence reads: CAWSVAGGRDEQFF. The CDR3 DNA follows: TGTGCCTGGAGTGTAGCGGGGGGGCGAGATGAGCAGTTCTTC. The whole variable domain, remainder taken from reference TRBV30 and TRBJ2-1, is SQTIHQWPATLVQPVGSPLSLECTVEGTSNPNLYWYRQAAGRGLQLLFYSVGIGQISSEVPQNLSASRPQDRQFILSSKKLLLSDSGFYLCAWSVAGGRDEQFFGPGTRLTVL.